The 27 T cell receptor beta chains below all came from one sample that was sequenced in a study of cytomegalovirus exposure and HLA in healthy donors. The PCR used 60 Vbeta and 13 Jbeta primers. The method was immunoSEQ multiplex PCR; TCRdb's version includes in-frame clones alone and lacks a portion of them. The sample has fewer than 150,000 clones, roughly 75% seen once; the top ten hold approximately 4.8%. Sequenced: PBMCs. Receptors originate from a man aged 25-45 years in good health.

The chain uses TRBV29-1 and TRBJ2-1, with TRBD2 identical over 16 bases. This CDR3 has 16 amino acids. With 3 bases clipped from V and 7 bases from J, the junction kept 6 bases outside the gene matches. CDR1 and CDR2 (germline): SQVTM, ANQGSEA. The CDR3, as DNA: TGCAGCGTTGAGGGACTAGCGGGAGGGAGGAGGAATGAGCAGTTCTTC. It translates to CSVEGLAGGRRNEQFF.

The rearrangement uses TRBV11-2 and TRBJ1-4; D gene unclear. The CDR3 runs 16 residues. CDR1 is SGHAT, CDR2 FQNNGV, per germline. V was trimmed by 1 base and J by 10 bases, leaving 19 bases between them. The CDR3 sequence is CASSLVGWAMGGKLFF. The DNA of the CDR3 is TGTGCCAGCAGCTTAGTTGGGTGGGCGATGGGAGGAAAACTGTTTTTT.

This clone is a singleton in its sample. The chain links TRBV14 to TRBJ1-5; tentatively, D is TRBD1 (6 bases). Trimming stripped 4 bases from V and 4 bases from J, with 23 bases between. The CDR3 sequence is 18 residues long. Germline V CDR1 and CDR2: SGHDN, FVKESK. The CDR3 spells CASSRADGGAPINQPQHF. The CDR3 DNA follows: TGTGCCAGCAGCCGCGCGGACGGGGGGGCTCCGATTAATCAGCCCCAGCATTTT.

The CDR3 DNA follows: TGCGCCAGCAGCCAAGGCGGGCGCGGGGGCACAGATACGCAGTATTTT. Protein product: CASSQGGRGGTDTQYF. V and J are TRBV4-1 and TRBJ2-3, with a weak D call TRBD2 (6 bases). This CDR3 has 16 amino acids. Germline V gene data show CDR1 as MGHRA and CDR2 as YSYEKL. Trimming cost V 1 base and J 1 base, with 12 bases left between them.

V gene TRBV10-3 combines with J gene TRBJ2-3, with D perhaps TRBD1 (6 bases). CDR3 length: 14 amino acids. Trimming took 6 bases from V and 2 from J, leaving 12 bases between them. Looked up from germline, CDR1 is ENHRY and CDR2 is SYGVKD. The CDR3 loop is CAISQDRSTDTQYF. For the CDR3, the DNA is TGTGCCATCAGCCAAGACAGGTCCACAGATACGCAGTATTTT.

This rearrangement joins TRBV6-1 to TRBJ1-5; 8 nucleotides line up with TRBD1. This CDR3 has 13 residues. Germline V gene sequence: CDR1 MNHNS, CDR2 SASEGT. After removal of 10 bases from V and 5 bases from J, the junction contained 7 bases not matched to a gene. The CDR3 nucleotides read TGTGCCACAGAGGGACAGGCGGATCAGCCCCAGCATTTT. Translating gives CATEGQADQPQHF.

In this sample, this clone turned up once. The chain recombines TRBV7-9 with TRBJ1-5, with a tentative D call TRBD1 (6 bases). V lost 6 bases and J lost 7, with 13 bases in between. The CDR3 contains 13 residues. The germline V gene encodes CDR1 SEHNR and CDR2 FQNEAQ (reference sequence). CDR3 nucleotides: TGTGCCAGCAGGACGGGGGGCCAACAGCCCCAGCATTTT. This encodes CASRTGGQQPQHF.

This clone was seen a single time. This chain's CDR3 is CASSSSGGSSYEQYF. The CDR3 DNA follows: TGTGCCAGCAGCTCTAGCGGGGGAAGCTCCTACGAGCAGTACTTC. The V and J genes are TRBV7-3 and TRBJ2-7; 10 bases map to TRBD2. This CDR3 has 15 residues. V lost 4 bases, J lost 0 bases, and 3 bases stayed unmatched. Germline CDR1 SGHTA, CDR2 FQGTGA.

The chain couples TRBV7-3 to TRBJ2-2, with D possibly TRBD2 on 5 matching bases. The CDR3 runs 15 residues. Germline lookup yields CDR1 SGHTA and CDR2 FQGTGA. The V end was cut by 6 bases, the J end by 0 bases, with 11 bases between. CDR3 bases: TGTGCCAGCAGGACTGGCGGGTCGAACACCGGGGAGCTGTTTTTT. Amino acid sequence: CASRTGGSNTGELFF.

V is TRBV28 and J is TRBJ2-1, with TRBD2 identical over 7 bases. V lost 3 bases, J lost 7 bases, and 9 bases stayed unmatched. The CDR3 sequence is 15 residues long. CDR1 is MDHEN, CDR2 SYDVKM, per germline. The CDR3, as DNA: TGTGCCAGCAGTTTGTCTGGCGGGAGAGGTAATGAGCAGTTCTTC. Protein product: CASSLSGGRGNEQFF.

J is TRBJ1-1 and V is TRBV19, with unresolved D. The CDR3 covers 13 residues. Germline CDR1 is LNHDA and CDR2 is SQIVND (reference sequence). V lost 5 bases and J 1 base, leaving 8 bases between the germline ends. CDR3 loop: CASSWTGNTEAFF. CDR3 in DNA: TGTGCCAGTAGTTGGACTGGGAACACTGAAGCTTTCTTT.

The chain employs TRBV28 and TRBJ2-1; a weak D match, TRBD2 (6 bases). The CDR3 is 15 residues long. Germline CDR1 reads MDHEN; CDR2 reads SYDVKM. V lost 5 bases and J lost 6, with 17 bases in between. In DNA form, the CDR3 reads TGTGCCAGCAGTCTCCAGTGGGGCGGGGCCAATGAGCAGTTCTTC. Translation: CASSLQWGGANEQFF. Variable domain in full (rest from reference TRBV28 and TRBJ2-1): DVKVTQSSRYLVKRTGEKVFLECVQDMDHENMFWYRQDPGLGLRLIYFSYDVKMKEKGDIPEGYSVSREKKERFSLILESASTNQTSMYLCASSLQWGGANEQFFGPGTRLTVL.

V and J are TRBV19 and TRBJ2-2; the D gene is possibly TRBD2 (5 bases). V was trimmed by 2 bases and J by 6 bases, leaving 10 bases between them. CDR1 is LNHDA, CDR2 SQIVND, per germline (reference sequence). The CDR3 covers 14 residues. CDR3 in amino acids: CASSIRPGSGELFF. The CDR3 DNA reads as TGTGCCAGTAGTATAAGACCGGGGTCCGGGGAGCTGTTTTTT.

In regard to this clone: At one boundary the junction diverges from the germline segment, which might be a read error. This chain connects TRBV7-9 to TRBJ1-1; D perhaps matches TRBD1 (5 bases). The germline V gene encodes CDR1 SEHNR and CDR2 FQNEAQ (reference sequence). CDR3 length: 15 residues. CDR3 sequence: CSSSLGGAMNTEAFF. The CDR3 DNA reads TGTTCCAGCAGCTTAGGCGGGGCCATGAACACTGAAGCTTTCTTT.

The chain combines TRBV5-6 with TRBJ2-4, with TRBD1 matching 7 bases. This CDR3 has 13 amino acids. V dropped 1 base and J dropped 5; count of bases not matched to a gene: 0. Germline V CDR1 and CDR2: SGHDT, YYEEEE. The CDR3 DNA follows: TGTGCCAGCAGCTTGACAGGGGAAAACATTCAGTACTTC. This sequence encodes CASSLTGENIQYF.

The V and J genes are TRBV29-1 and TRBJ2-1; D might be TRBD2 (6 bases). The germline gives CDR1 SQVTM, CDR2 ANQGSEA. The CDR3 is 13 amino acids. Trimming left V 5 bases short and J 5 bases short, with 13 bases between. The CDR3 bases are TGCAGCGTTAATAGGGACTTTAACAATGAGCAGTTCTTC. Protein product: CSVNRDFNNEQFF.

This clone was counted between two and nine times. This rearrangement joins TRBV2 to TRBJ1-1; TRBD1 aligns across 7 bases. The germline V gene has CDR1 SNHLY and CDR2 FYNNEI. This CDR3 is 13 amino acids long. Trimming at V came to 8 bases and at J to 0 bases, leaving 3 bases not matched to a gene. The CDR3 is CASGGQMNTEAFF. As DNA, the CDR3 is TGTGCCAGCGGGGGACAGATGAACACTGAAGCTTTCTTT. Full variable domain (rest looked up from reference TRBV2 and TRBJ1-1): EPEVTQTPSHQVTQMGQEVILRCVPISNHLYFYWYRQILGQKVEFLVSFYNNEISEKSEIFDDQFSVERPDGSNFTLKIRSTKLEDSAMYFCASGGQMNTEAFFGQGTRLTVV.

This clone occurred a few times. The rearrangement joins TRBV9 to TRBJ2-6, with 8 bases that match TRBD1. J was trimmed by 0 bases and V by 3 bases; bases with no gene match: 11. The V gene's germline CDR1 is SGDLS and CDR2 YYNGEE. This CDR3 is 19 amino acids long. The CDR3 region is CASSAPPGQGFSGANVLTF. CDR3 DNA: TGTGCCAGCAGCGCCCCTCCCGGACAGGGCTTCTCTGGGGCCAACGTCCTGACTTTC.

This sequence joins TRBV14 and TRBJ1-4; D is uncertain. This CDR3 region has 13 residues. Trimming took off 4 bases at V and 7 bases at J, with 10 bases between the two ends. Germline CDR1 reads SGHDN; CDR2 reads FVKESK. The CDR3 loop reads CASSRANGEKLFF. DNA of the CDR3: TGTGCCAGCAGCCGGGCCAACGGTGAAAAACTGTTTTTT.

This clone was observed once. The V gene is TRBV7-9, the J gene TRBJ2-7; D is perhaps TRBD2 (6 bases). The germline CDR1 and CDR2 sequences are SEHNR and FQNEAQ (reference sequence). The CDR3 runs 13 residues. Trimming pared 8 bases from V and 7 bases from J, leaving 18 bases between. The CDR3 sequence is CASGLSGPGEQYF. As DNA, the CDR3 is TGTGCCAGCGGACTATCAGGGCCCGGGGAGCAGTACTTC.

The rearrangement links TRBV7-2 to TRBJ2-3, with 12 nucleotides matching TRBD2. J was trimmed by 6 bases and V by 2 bases; bases with no gene match: 3. This CDR3 comprises 15 residues. Looked up from germline, CDR1 is SGHTA and CDR2 is FQGNSA. CDR3 DNA sequence: TGTGCCAGCAGCTTAATGGGGACTAGCGGGGATACGCAGTATTTT. The encoded protein is CASSLMGTSGDTQYF.

The genes are TRBV28 and TRBJ2-6; 8 bases are shared with TRBD1. With 5 bases clipped from V and 2 bases from J, the junction kept 2 bases outside the gene matches. The CDR3 is 15 amino acids. Germline V gene lookup returns CDR1 MDHEN and CDR2 SYDVKM. The CDR3 reads CASSPGQAGANVLTF. The CDR3 DNA reads TGTGCCAGCAGTCCGGGACAGGCTGGGGCCAACGTCCTGACTTTC.

This rearrangement joins TRBV5-6 to TRBJ2-2, with TRBD2 matching 7 bases. CDR3 size: 13 residues. The germline CDR1 and CDR2 sequences are SGHDT and YYEEEE. Trimming took 3 bases from V and 7 from J; bases not matched to a gene: 3. The CDR3 loop reads CASSWGGGGELFF. DNA for the CDR3: TGTGCCAGCAGCTGGGGGGGAGGCGGGGAGCTGTTTTTT.

Comment on this clone: Distinct nucleotide sequences in the sample also encode this CDR3. This chain links TRBV5-1 with TRBJ2-3, with TRBD2 matching over 7 bases. J was trimmed by 2 bases and V by 4 bases; bases with no gene match: 13. The germline V gene encodes CDR1 SGHRS and CDR2 YFSETQ. The CDR3 sequence is 17 residues long. This chain's CDR3 is CASSPGTTRRPTDTQYF. The CDR3, as DNA: TGCGCCAGCAGCCCCGGGACTACCCGCCGGCCCACAGATACGCAGTATTTT.

The rearrangement joins TRBV9 to TRBJ2-2; D perhaps matches TRBD1 (5 bases). The CDR3 runs to 16 residues. Between the trimmed V and J ends, which lost 0 bases and 6 bases, there was a span of 15 bases. The germline V gene has CDR1 SGDLS and CDR2 YYNGEE. The CDR3 DNA follows: TGTGCCAGCAGCGTAGCGGGCAGGGCTTGGTCCGGGGAGCTGTTTTTT. This gives the protein CASSVAGRAWSGELFF. Looking up the rest from reference TRBV9 and TRBJ2-2 gives the full variable domain: DSGVTQTPKHLITATGQRVTLRCSPRSGDLSVYWYQQSLDQGLQFLIQYYNGEERAKGNILERFSAQQFPDLHSELNLSSLELGDSALYFCASSVAGRAWSGELFFGEGSRLTVL.

This chain links TRBV28 with TRBJ2-1; 9 nucleotides match TRBD2. This CDR3 region has 16 residues. V was pared by 4 bases and J by 6 bases, with 10 bases of the junction left unmatched. The germline V gene encodes CDR1 MDHEN and CDR2 SYDVKM. The chain's CDR3 is CASSSPRASGINEQFF. The CDR3 region has the DNA TGTGCCAGCAGTTCCCCTCGGGCTAGCGGGATCAATGAGCAGTTCTTC.

The chain recombines TRBV27 with TRBJ1-4, with D possibly matching TRBD1 (6 bases). The germline V gene encodes CDR1 MNHEY and CDR2 SMNVEV (reference sequence). The CDR3 runs to 16 residues. Trimming took 5 bases from V and 4 from J, leaving 17 bases between them. In DNA, the CDR3 is TGTGCCAGCAGTACCCTATCGGACAGCTTTAATGAAAAACTGTTTTTT. Protein: CASSTLSDSFNEKLFF.